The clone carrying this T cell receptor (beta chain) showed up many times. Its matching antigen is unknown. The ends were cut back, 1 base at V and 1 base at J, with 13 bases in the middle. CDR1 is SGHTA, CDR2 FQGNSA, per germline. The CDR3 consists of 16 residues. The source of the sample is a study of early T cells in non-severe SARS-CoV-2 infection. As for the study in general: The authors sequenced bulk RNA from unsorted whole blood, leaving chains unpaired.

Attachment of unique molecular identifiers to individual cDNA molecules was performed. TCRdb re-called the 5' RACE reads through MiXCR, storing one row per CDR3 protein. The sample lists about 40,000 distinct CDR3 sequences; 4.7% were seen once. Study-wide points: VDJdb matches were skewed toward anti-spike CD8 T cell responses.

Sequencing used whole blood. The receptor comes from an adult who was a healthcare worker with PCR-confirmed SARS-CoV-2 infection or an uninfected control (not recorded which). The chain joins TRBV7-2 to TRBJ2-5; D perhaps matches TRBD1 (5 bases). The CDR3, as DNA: TGTGCCAGCAGCTTAGGTGCCAGGGCACTCCAAGAGACCCAGTACTTC. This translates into CASSLGARALQETQYF.